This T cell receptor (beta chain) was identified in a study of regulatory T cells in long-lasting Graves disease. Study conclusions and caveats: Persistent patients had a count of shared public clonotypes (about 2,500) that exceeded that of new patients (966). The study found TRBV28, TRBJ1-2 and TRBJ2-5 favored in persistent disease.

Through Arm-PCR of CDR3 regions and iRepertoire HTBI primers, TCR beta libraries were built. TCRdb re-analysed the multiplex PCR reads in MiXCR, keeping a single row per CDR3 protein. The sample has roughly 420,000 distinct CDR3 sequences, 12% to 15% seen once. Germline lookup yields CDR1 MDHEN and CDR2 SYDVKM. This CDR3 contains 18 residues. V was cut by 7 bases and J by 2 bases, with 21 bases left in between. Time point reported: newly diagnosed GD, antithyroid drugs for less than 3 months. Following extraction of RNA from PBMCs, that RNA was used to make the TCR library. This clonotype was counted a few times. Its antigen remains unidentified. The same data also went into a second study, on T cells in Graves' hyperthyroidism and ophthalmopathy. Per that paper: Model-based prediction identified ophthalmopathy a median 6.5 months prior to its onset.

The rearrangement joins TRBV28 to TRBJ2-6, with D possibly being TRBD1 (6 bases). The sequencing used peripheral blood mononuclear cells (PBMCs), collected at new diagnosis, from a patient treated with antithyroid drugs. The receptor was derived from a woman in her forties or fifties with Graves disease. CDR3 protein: CASTRHTGLGPGANVLTF. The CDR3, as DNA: TGTGCCAGCACCCGACATACAGGGTTGGGGCCTGGGGCCAACGTCCTGACTTTC.